This T cell receptor beta chain originates from a study of OX40 agonist ivuxolimab in advanced cancers. Study details: Dose-escalation patients had hepatocellular carcinoma, melanoma, renal cell or head and neck cancer. Patients achieving partial responses numbered three: one hepatocellular carcinoma case and two cutaneous melanoma cases.

Profiling relied on immunoSEQ multiplex PCR, and the TCRdb table lists in-frame clones only, not all of them. The sample lists 60,000 to 70,000 clones; around 86% were seen once. The V gene's germline CDR1 is DFQATT and CDR2 SNEGSKA (reference sequence). This CDR3 spans 10 amino acids. This clone appeared a single time. One end of the junction is discordant with germline, which a read error may explain. The chain joins TRBV20-1 to TRBJ2-3, with a possible D match to TRBD1 (5 bases). This receptor was identified in an adult with an advanced solid tumor such as melanoma, head and neck, liver or kidney cancer. Source: CD4+ or CD8+ T cells sorted from blood, taken in a trial of the OX40 agonist ivuxolimab. CDR3 nucleotides: TGTGGGGCCTTTACAGATACGCAGTATTTT. Its translation is CGAFTDTQYF.